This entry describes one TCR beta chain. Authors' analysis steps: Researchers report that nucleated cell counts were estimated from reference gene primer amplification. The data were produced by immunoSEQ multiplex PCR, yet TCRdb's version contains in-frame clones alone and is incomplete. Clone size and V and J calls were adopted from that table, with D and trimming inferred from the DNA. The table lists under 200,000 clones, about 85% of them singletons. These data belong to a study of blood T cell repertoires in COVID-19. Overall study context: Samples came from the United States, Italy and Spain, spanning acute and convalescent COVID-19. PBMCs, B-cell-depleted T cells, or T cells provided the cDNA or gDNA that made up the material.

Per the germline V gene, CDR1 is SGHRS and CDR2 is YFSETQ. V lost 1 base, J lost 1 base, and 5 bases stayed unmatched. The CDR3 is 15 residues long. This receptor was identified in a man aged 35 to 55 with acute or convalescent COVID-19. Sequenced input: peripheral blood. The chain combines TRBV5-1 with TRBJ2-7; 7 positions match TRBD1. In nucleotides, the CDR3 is TGCGCCAGCAGCTTGTCGGACAGGAGATCCTACGAGCAGTACTTC. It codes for CASSLSDRRSYEQYF.